This passage covers 26 T cell receptor beta chains from one sample sequenced in a study of beta chain features in type 1 diabetes. Every bit of the isolated RNA underwent reverse transcription, so sequencing read expressed TCRB transcripts. Measured with immunoSEQ multiplex PCR; TCRdb has only the in-frame clones, and not every one. The sample has 900,000 or so clones, 15% to 20% seen once. Sequencing was done on a sample of naive CD4+ T cells from blood. The receptors here all came from a woman aged 18-29 years in good health.

The J gene is TRBJ1-1, the V gene TRBV5-4; tentative D call: TRBD1 (6 bases). CDR1 is SGHNT and CDR2 is YYREEE in the germline V gene (reference sequence). Trimming left V 0 bases short and J 4 bases short, with 13 bases between. The CDR3 has 15 amino acids. The CDR3 bases are TGTGCCAGCAGCTTGGAGTTGGGGGGCACCACTGAAGCTTTCTTT. Protein product: CASSLELGGTTEAFF.

This clone was seen a handful of times. The gene calls are TRBV15 and TRBJ2-7; weak D call: TRBD1 (5 bases). The CDR3 covers 12 residues. Trimming pared 9 bases from V and 4 bases from J, leaving 13 bases between. CDR1 and CDR2 (germline): LNHNV, YYDKDF (reference sequence). This CDR3 is CATRQGTYEQYF. The CDR3 coding sequence is TGTGCCACTCGGCAGGGTACGTACGAGCAGTACTTC.

This clone appeared a few times. The chain uses TRBV7-2 and TRBJ2-4; the match to TRBD2 covers 11 bases. After removal of 3 bases from V and 1 base from J, the junction contained 11 bases not matched to a gene. CDR3 length: 19 amino acids. Germline CDR1 SGHTA, CDR2 FQGNSA. The CDR3 reads CASSFGSTSGSGAKNIQYF. In DNA form, the CDR3 reads TGTGCCAGCAGCTTTGGTTCAACTAGCGGGAGCGGGGCCAAAAACATTCAGTACTTC.

The rearrangement joins TRBV5-1 to TRBJ2-3, with 14 nucleotides matching TRBD2. This CDR3 is built from 16 residues. V dropped 4 bases and J dropped 6; count of bases not matched to a gene: 7. Germline CDR1 SGHRS, CDR2 YFSETQ. The CDR3 loop is CASSLTSGGARDTQYF. Written as DNA, the CDR3 is TGCGCCAGCAGCCTGACTAGCGGGGGGGCCCGCGATACGCAGTATTTT.

This clone has more than one count but fewer than ten. The rearrangement uses TRBV7-9 and TRBJ2-5, with 7 bases aligning to TRBD1. Per the germline V gene, CDR1 is SEHNR and CDR2 is FQNEAQ (reference sequence). Losses at the gene ends were 3 bases for V and 1 base for J; bases not matched to a gene: 5. CDR3 length: 15 amino acids. The DNA for the CDR3 is TGTGCCAGCAGCTTTAGGGGGACAGCCCAAGAGACCCAGTACTTC. Amino acids: CASSFRGTAQETQYF.

The chain employs TRBV10-2 and TRBJ2-3; perhaps TRBD1 as D (5 bases). The CDR3 has 14 amino acids. The ends were cut back, 6 bases at V and 2 bases at J, with 12 bases in the middle. Looked up from germline, CDR1 is WSHSY and CDR2 is SAAADI. CDR3 bases: TGCGCCAGCAGCCAAGGGGCGATCACAGATACGCAGTATTTT. It encodes CASSQGAITDTQYF.

The table lists this clone with a few counts. The chain links TRBV15 to TRBJ1-4; possibly TRBD1 for D (5 bases). The V end lost 3 bases, the J end lost 3 bases, and 17 bases lay between the germline ends. This CDR3 has 17 amino acids. Germline assignment: CDR1 LNHNV and CDR2 YYDKDF (reference sequence). The CDR3 DNA is TGTGCCACCAGCAGGACAGACCACAGCCAGGCTAATGAAAAACTGTTTTTT. This encodes CATSRTDHSQANEKLFF.

The chain joins TRBV28 to TRBJ1-5; 7 nucleotides line up with TRBD1. V gave up 1 base and J gave up 6 bases; unmatched junction bases: 15. Germline CDR1 reads MDHEN; CDR2 reads SYDVKM. The CDR3 has 18 residues. Written as DNA, the CDR3 is TGTGCCAGCAGTTTATTCATGGGACAGCTAAATGGTGGTCAGCCCCAGCATTTT. Translated: CASSLFMGQLNGGQPQHF.

The chain is built from TRBV7-2 and TRBJ2-7, with D perhaps TRBD1 or TRBD2 (7 bases each). V was trimmed by 2 bases and J by 5 bases, leaving 13 bases between them. CDR3 length equals 14 residues. Germline V gives CDR1 SGHTA, CDR2 FQGNSA. CDR3 coding DNA: TGTGCCAGCAGCTTACAGGGGGGGGCCCACGAGCAGTACTTC. Amino acid sequence: CASSLQGGAHEQYF.

The rearrangement joins TRBV7-9 to TRBJ2-7; D might be TRBD1 (5 bases). V gave up 5 bases and J gave up 4 bases, with 9 bases separating them. The CDR3 has 12 amino acids. The germline gives CDR1 SEHNR, CDR2 FQNEAQ (reference sequence). As DNA, the CDR3 is TGTGCCAGCAGCCTGACAGCTTACGAGCAGTACTTC. Translation gives CASSLTAYEQYF.

V and J are TRBV7-6 and TRBJ2-5, with D unclear. Trimming removed 6 bases at V and 3 bases at J, with 5 bases between. CDR3 length equals 11 residues. Germline values: CDR1 SGHVS, CDR2 FNYEAQ. CDR3 DNA sequence: TGTGCCAGCAGAGGGAAAGAGACCCAGTACTTC. Its protein product is CASRGKETQYF.

V gene TRBV28 combines with J gene TRBJ2-1; D may be TRBD2 (5 bases). The length of the CDR3 is 17 residues. Between the trimmed V and J ends, which lost 5 bases and 3 bases, there was a span of 20 bases. Germline assignment: CDR1 MDHEN and CDR2 SYDVKM. CDR3 sequence reads: CASSKMDFYGIYNEQFF. In DNA, the CDR3 is TGTGCCAGCAGTAAGATGGACTTTTACGGAATCTACAATGAGCAGTTCTTC. Complete variable domain (other parts from reference TRBV28 and TRBJ2-1): DVKVTQSSRYLVKRTGEKVFLECVQDMDHENMFWYRQDPGLGLRLIYFSYDVKMKEKGDIPEGYSVSREKKERFSLILESASTNQTSMYLCASSKMDFYGIYNEQFFGPGTRLTVL.

The rearrangement links TRBV7-9 to TRBJ1-4; 8 nucleotides line up with TRBD1. Trimming cost V 0 bases and J 6 bases; bases outside gene matches: 9. Germline V gene lookup returns CDR1 SEHNR and CDR2 FQNEAQ (reference sequence). The CDR3 is 17 residues long. The CDR3 spells CASSLARQGTKDEKLFF. The CDR3 DNA is TGTGCCAGCAGCTTAGCAAGACAGGGGACTAAAGATGAAAAACTGTTTTTT.

This clone was seen more than once but under ten times. V gene TRBV7-9 combines with J gene TRBJ1-5; 11 bases are shared with TRBD1. The trim removed 1 base at V and 6 bases at J, leaving 11 bases unmatched. Germline-derived CDR1 and CDR2 are SEHNR and FQNEAQ (reference sequence). The CDR3 has 18 amino acids. CDR3 in DNA: TGTGCCAGCAGCTTAGGTGTTTTCGGACAGGGGGCTTTTCAGCCCCAGCATTTT. Its translation: CASSLGVFGQGAFQPQHF.

This clone came up a few times. The V gene is TRBV19, the J gene TRBJ2-1; D gene uncertain. The CDR3 spans 14 residues. Germline V gives CDR1 LNHDA, CDR2 SQIVND (reference sequence). V lost 3 bases and J 6 bases, leaving 12 bases between the germline ends. In DNA form, the CDR3 reads TGTGCCAGTAGTATTACGAATAAGGGCAATGAGCAGTTCTTC. Translated, it gives CASSITNKGNEQFF.

The V call is TRBV4-1, the J call TRBJ2-7; the match to TRBD1 covers 7 bases. This CDR3 comprises 16 residues. The germline V gene has CDR1 MGHRA and CDR2 YSYEKL. V shed 3 bases and J 5 bases; nucleotides not matched to a gene: 13. This CDR3 is CASSHPLRDSFDEQYF. CDR3 DNA sequence: TGCGCCAGCAGCCACCCGCTCCGGGACAGTTTCGACGAGCAGTACTTC.

This clone was counted a few times. In the same sample, other DNA sequences code for this CDR3. The chain is built from TRBV20-1 and TRBJ2-1, with D unresolved. This CDR3 region has 11 residues. Germline CDR1 is DFQATT and CDR2 is SNEGSKA (reference sequence). Between the trimmed V and J ends, which lost 6 bases and 0 bases, there was a span of 3 bases. The CDR3 coding sequence is TGCAGTGCCAGCTCCTACAATGAGCAGTTCTTC. This sequence encodes CSASSYNEQFF.

The rearrangement links TRBV2 to TRBJ2-7; no firm D call. Trimming pared 1 base from V and 0 bases from J, leaving 4 bases between. The CDR3 is 13 residues long. In germline, CDR1 is SNHLY, CDR2 FYNNEI. Written as DNA, the CDR3 is TGTGCCAGCAGTGAAGACTCCTCCTACGAGCAGTACTTC. Translating gives CASSEDSSYEQYF.

The CDR3 bases are TGTGCCAGCAACAACTGGGGCTCTGGTGGCTACACCTTC. This gives the protein CASNNWGSGGYTF. The gene calls are TRBV5-4 and TRBJ1-2, with D maybe TRBD1 (5 bases). Germline V CDR1 and CDR2: SGHNT, YYREEE (reference sequence). The CDR3 runs to 13 residues. V was cut by 6 bases and J by 7 bases, with 16 bases left in between.

The rearrangement joins TRBV9 to TRBJ2-5; 14 positions agree with TRBD2. CDR3 length: 18 amino acids. V dropped 4 bases and J dropped 1; count of bases not matched to a gene: 9. Per the germline V gene, CDR1 is SGDLS and CDR2 is YYNGEE. The CDR3 nucleotides are TGTGCCAGCAGCCCCGGGACTAGCGGGAGCGCCTTCCAAGAGACCCAGTACTTC. Its protein product is CASSPGTSGSAFQETQYF.

The gene calls are TRBV6-5 and TRBJ2-7, with D perhaps assigned TRBD1 or TRBD2 (7 bases each). This CDR3 is built from 13 residues. The germline V and J ends were trimmed by 8 bases and 4 bases, with 15 bases remaining between them. CDR1 MNHEY and CDR2 SVGAGI come from the germline V gene. The DNA of the CDR3 is TGTGCCAGCGCCGGGGGGACAGCTTACGAGCAGTACTTC. It codes for CASAGGTAYEQYF.

The rearrangement joins TRBV7-2 to TRBJ1-3; 8 bases fit TRBD1. The J segment lost 0 bases and the V segment lost 5 bases, leaving 6 bases of the junction unmatched. The germline V gene has CDR1 SGHTA and CDR2 FQGNSA. The CDR3 extends over 16 amino acids. Written as DNA, the CDR3 is TGTGCCAGCAGCGGGACAGGCGGGTTCTCTGGAAACACCATATATTTT. It codes for CASSGTGGFSGNTIYF.

V and J are TRBV27 and TRBJ2-7, with a tentative D call TRBD1 (6 bases). This CDR3 spans 15 amino acids. The germline V and J ends were trimmed by 3 bases and 0 bases, with 12 bases remaining between them. Germline assignment: CDR1 MNHEY and CDR2 SMNVEV (reference sequence). For the CDR3, the DNA is TGTGCCAGCAGTTTTCAGGGGCACAGCTCCTACGAGCAGTACTTC. Its protein is CASSFQGHSSYEQYF.

This chain connects TRBV5-1 to TRBJ2-7, with D perhaps TRBD1 or TRBD2 (5 bases each). The CDR3 is 17 amino acids. Germline assignment: CDR1 SGHRS and CDR2 YFSETQ. V was clipped by 0 bases and J by 3 bases, with 19 bases between them. The CDR3 loop reads CASSLVPPGTINYEQYF. The DNA for the CDR3 is TGCGCCAGCAGCTTGGTGCCCCCTGGGACGATCAACTACGAGCAGTACTTC.

This clone was counted a few times. The rearrangement links TRBV7-2 to TRBJ1-1; D is uncertain. The CDR3 is 16 amino acids. The germline CDR1 and CDR2 sequences are SGHTA and FQGNSA. The ends were cut back, 3 bases at V and 3 bases at J, with 17 bases in the middle. In nucleotides, the CDR3 is TGTGCCAGCAGCTTGAATTTCCGAGCCGGGGACACTGAAGCTTTCTTT. It is translated as CASSLNFRAGDTEAFF.

This clone has a handful of counts. V is TRBV29-1 and J is TRBJ1-3; D may be TRBD1 (5 bases). V gave up 5 bases and J gave up 2 bases, with 7 bases separating them. Per the germline V gene, CDR1 is SQVTM and CDR2 is ANQGSEA. CDR3 length: 12 residues. The CDR3 region has the DNA TGCAGCGTTCAAGGGGCTGGAAACACCATATATTTT. It translates to CSVQGAGNTIYF.